A selection of T cell receptor beta chains follows, all from one sample in a study of shared clonotypes between healthy human individuals. The assay was immunoSEQ multiplex PCR, and TCRdb's table has in-frame clones only and misses some. The data hold 2 million to 2.5 million clones, with 80% to 95% observed a single time. The source material was naive CD4+ T cells from PBMCs. The receptors were gathered from a man between 18 and 35 years old in good health. Some clones in this sample may be carry-over from other donors' samples. CDR3s include the opening cysteine and the closing phenylalanine or tryptophan. Fields, in order: J gene, V gene, clone size, D gene, CDR3 protein, CDR3 DNA. A D gene is named only where the DNA matches it firmly. Clone size, where shown, is once, few, many, or a class for clones that have expanded.

TRBJ2-7 TRBV11-2 - - CASSLGGGQYF TGTGCCAGCAGCTTAGGTGGGGGGCAGTACTTC
TRBJ2-3 TRBV5-6 - - CASSQDRTDTQYF TGTGCCAGCAGCCAGGACCGCACAGATACGCAGTATTTT
TRBJ1-1 TRBV10-3 - - CATGTTGNTEAFF TGTGCCACCGGTACCACAGGGAACACTGAAGCTTTCTTT
TRBJ1-1 TRBV11-2 - TRBD1 CASRGTGTENTEAFF TGTGCCAGCAGGGGGACCGGGACAGAGAACACTGAAGCTTTCTTT
TRBJ1-1 TRBV6-6 - - CASSLPGRGDTEAFF TGTGCCAGCAGTCTTCCGGGGCGCGGGGACACTGAAGCTTTCTTT
TRBJ2-3 TRBV11-2 - - CASSLGWPGADTQYF TGTGCCAGCAGCTTAGGTTGGCCGGGGGCAGATACGCAGTATTTT
TRBJ2-5 TRBV18 - TRBD2 CASSVAGSQETQYF TGTGCCAGCTCAGTAGCGGGAAGCCAAGAGACCCAGTACTTC
TRBJ2-3 TRBV10-3 - - CAISEGQFTDTQYF TGTGCCATCAGTGAGGGACAGTTCACAGATACGCAGTATTTT
TRBJ2-7 TRBV5-4 - - CASSPGPAAYEQYF TGTGCCAGCAGCCCGGGGCCGGCCGCCTACGAGCAGTACTTC
TRBJ1-1 TRBV23-1 once - CASSQSPRTEAFF TGCGCCAGCAGTCAAAGCCCCAGGACTGAAGCTTTCTTT
TRBJ2-5 TRBV18 - TRBD2 CASSPLPPSGLKETQYF TGTGCCAGCTCACCACTTCCTCCTAGCGGGCTTAAAGAGACCCAGTACTTC
TRBJ2-1 TRBV5-1 - - CASQTGTPGYEQFF TGCGCCAGCCAAACCGGGACTCCAGGGTATGAGCAGTTCTTC
TRBJ2-3 TRBV5-1 - TRBD2 CASTPRLAGTDTQYF TGCGCCAGCACCCCCCGACTAGCAGGCACAGATACGCAGTATTTT
TRBJ2-6 TRBV10-3 - - CAISEGVAGANVLTF TGTGCCATCAGTGAGGGGGTGGCTGGGGCCAACGTCCTGACTTTC
TRBJ2-1 TRBV19 - - CASREDPSYNEQFF TGTGCCAGTAGAGAGGACCCTTCCTACAATGAGCAGTTCTTC
TRBJ2-1 TRBV28 - - CASKESPYNEQFF TGTGCCAGCAAAGAGAGTCCCTACAATGAGCAGTTCTTC
TRBJ1-1 TRBV19 - TRBD1 CASSSRDRGAFF TGTGCCAGTAGTTCCCGGGACAGGGGGGCTTTCTTT
TRBJ1-5 TRBV7-8 - TRBD1 CASSFTGDQPQHF TGTGCCAGCAGCTTCACAGGGGATCAGCCCCAGCATTTT
TRBJ2-5 TRBV4-1 - TRBD2 CASSGHSGRSGETQYF TGCGCCAGCAGCGGACATAGCGGGAGGAGTGGAGAGACCCAGTACTTC
TRBJ2-7 TRBV28 once TRBD1 CASRGGQGTYEQYF TGTGCCAGCAGGGGGGGACAGGGGACCTACGAGCAGTACTTC
TRBJ2-7 TRBV2 - - CASSRRGASNEQYF TGTGCCAGCAGCCGTAGGGGAGCCTCCAACGAGCAGTACTTC
TRBJ2-7 TRBV2 - TRBD1 CARRTGTVGEQYF TGTGCCAGGAGGACAGGGACCGTGGGGGAGCAGTACTTC
TRBJ2-7 TRBV30 - TRBD1 CAWGPQGSSYEQYF TGTGCCTGGGGACCACAGGGGAGCTCCTACGAGCAGTACTTC
TRBJ2-2 TRBV9 - - CASSPPGGATGELFF TGTGCCAGCAGCCCTCCCGGGGGAGCCACCGGGGAGCTGTTTTTT
TRBJ2-7 TRBV5-1 - TRBD1 CASSPGGSVYEQYF TGCGCCAGCAGCCCAGGGGGCAGCGTGTACGAGCAGTACTTC
TRBJ1-4 TRBV25-1 - - CASSDSGAGEKLFF TGTGCCAGCAGTGACTCAGGGGCGGGTGAAAAACTGTTTTTT
TRBJ2-1 TRBV10-3 once - CAIAALSVADNEQFF TGTGCCATCGCAGCTTTGAGTGTGGCCGACAATGAGCAGTTCTTC
TRBJ2-6 TRBV7-2 - - CASSLGPNVLTF TGTGCCAGCAGCTTAGGTCCCAACGTCCTGACTTTC
TRBJ2-3 TRBV5-1 once - CASSPVGGADTQYF TGCGCCAGCAGCCCGGTCGGGGGCGCAGATACGCAGTATTTT
TRBJ1-2 TRBV19 once TRBD1 CASRRQGRGRNYGYTF TGTGCCAGTAGAAGACAGGGTAGGGGAAGAAACTATGGCTACACCTTC
TRBJ1-5 TRBV27 - - CASSLRAAIGPQHF TGTGCCAGCAGTTTACGGGCAGCCATTGGGCCCCAGCATTTT
TRBJ2-1 TRBV28 - TRBD2 CASNAGASGRGDAEQFF TGTGCCAGCAACGCTGGGGCTAGCGGGAGGGGAGATGCTGAGCAGTTCTTC
TRBJ1-2 TRBV5-1 - - CASSLEGIGPGYTF TGCGCCAGCAGCTTGGAAGGCATAGGACCTGGCTACACCTTC
TRBJ2-7 TRBV13 - TRBD2 CASSLAGGPYEQYF TGTGCCAGCAGTCTAGCGGGAGGGCCCTACGAGCAGTACTTC
TRBJ1-2 TRBV28 - TRBD1 CASRPGQGATGYTF TGTGCCAGCCGCCCGGGACAGGGGGCGACGGGCTACACCTTC
TRBJ2-1 TRBV7-3 - TRBD2 CASSLFAGGTYNEQFF TGTGCCAGCAGCTTATTCGCCGGGGGGACCTACAATGAGCAGTTCTTC
TRBJ2-5 TRBV5-1 - TRBD2 CASSLGAGEETQYF TGCGCCAGCAGCTTGGGGGCGGGGGAAGAGACCCAGTACTTC
TRBJ2-5 TRBV7-2 - - CASSLGPGETQYF TGTGCCAGCAGCTTGGGACCCGGGGAGACCCAGTACTTC
TRBJ2-7 TRBV2 - - CASSEGTAAAYEQYF TGTGCCAGCAGCGAAGGGACCGCTGCAGCTTACGAGCAGTACTTC
TRBJ2-3 TRBV6-5 - - CASSQQPSGTDTQYF TGTGCCAGCAGCCAACAGCCTAGCGGCACAGATACGCAGTATTTT
TRBJ2-7 TRBV27 - TRBD2 CASSLKRGAGVPYEQYF TGTGCCAGCAGTTTAAAAAGGGGTGCGGGAGTCCCCTACGAGCAGTACTTC
TRBJ1-5 TRBV6-1 - TRBD1 CASSPITGAYQPQHF TGTGCCAGCAGCCCTATAACAGGGGCTTATCAGCCCCAGCATTTT
TRBJ1-1 TRBV7-9 - TRBD1 CASSSLPGQGSDTEAFF TGTGCCAGCAGCTCCTTACCGGGACAGGGGTCGGACACTGAAGCTTTCTTT
TRBJ2-7 TRBV6-6 - - CASSYSDRGGYEQYF TGTGCCAGCAGTTACTCGGATAGAGGCGGCTACGAGCAGTACTTC
TRBJ2-2 TRBV10-3 - TRBD1 CAISDLYRGRELFF TGTGCCATCAGTGACCTCTACAGGGGGAGGGAGCTGTTTTTT
TRBJ2-7 TRBV6-5 - TRBD2 CASSYGSGTSYEQYF TGTGCCAGCAGTTACGGGAGCGGGACGAGCTACGAGCAGTACTTC
TRBJ2-1 TRBV9 - TRBD1 CASSPRTGGSYNEQFF TGTGCCAGCAGCCCGCGGACAGGGGGTTCCTACAATGAGCAGTTCTTC
TRBJ2-6 TRBV7-3 - - CASSLLPLSSSGANVLTF TGTGCCAGCAGCTTACTCCCTCTCAGTAGCTCTGGGGCCAACGTCCTGACTTTC
TRBJ2-7 TRBV28 - - CASSSGVEQYF TGTGCCAGCAGTTCAGGGGTCGAGCAGTACTTC
TRBJ2-1 TRBV5-6 - TRBD2 CASSQTSGYNEQFF TGTGCCAGCAGCCAGACTAGCGGCTACAATGAGCAGTTCTTC
TRBJ1-5 TRBV10-2 - TRBD1 CASSEPARGGQPQHF TGCGCCAGCAGTGAACCGGCCAGGGGGGGTCAGCCCCAGCATTTT
TRBJ1-4 TRBV7-9 - - CASSLSTANEKLFF TGTGCCAGCAGCTTATCAACCGCTAATGAAAAACTGTTTTTT
TRBJ1-2 TRBV5-1 - - CASSPGGGYTF TGCGCCAGCAGCCCCGGGGGTGGCTACACCTTC
TRBJ2-7 TRBV19 - - CASSMDREGNEQYF TGTGCCAGTAGTATGGACAGGGAGGGAAACGAGCAGTACTTC
TRBJ1-2 TRBV6-1 - TRBD1 CASSEITGDYGYTF TGTGCCAGCAGTGAAATAACAGGGGACTATGGCTACACCTTC
TRBJ2-1 TRBV11-2 - - CASSAVPGEQFF TGTGCCAGCAGCGCTGTACCCGGTGAGCAGTTCTTC
TRBJ1-2 TRBV28 - - CASMRQGYTF TGTGCCAGCATGAGGCAGGGCTACACCTTC
TRBJ1-2 TRBV2 - - CASTGETDYGYTF TGTGCCAGCACAGGGGAGACAGACTATGGCTACACCTTC